There are a few counts of the clone carrying this TCR beta chain. Antigen specificity is unknown. The data stem from a study of identical twins. Study-level results: Cross-sectional statistical analysis, not tracking of the same donors, underpinned the conclusions. Sequences that were out-of-frame, alpha and twin-shared displayed an excess of low generation probability.

A universal primer binding site was introduced by template switching. The final cDNA contained unique molecular identifiers. TCRdb analysed the 5' RACE reads with MiXCR anew, one entry per CDR3 protein. Among roughly 350,000 distinct CDR3 sequences listed, around 9% were seen once. The germline V gene has CDR1 LGHDT and CDR2 YNNKEL (reference sequence). V shed 3 bases, J shed 1 base, and the junction held 7 bases outside the gene matches. CDR3 length: 17 residues. Healthy Caucasians alone served as donors. The clonotype comes from a woman in her forties or fifties in good health. The genes are TRBV3-1 and TRBJ2-3, with TRBD2 matching over 10 bases. Sequencing used naive T cells sorted from blood. The CDR3 region is CASSQEREGLRTDTQYF. In DNA, the CDR3 is TGTGCCAGCAGCCAGGAGCGGGAGGGCCTCCGCACAGATACGCAGTATTTT.